This T cell receptor (beta chain) came from a study of T cell responses to AZD1222 COVID-19 vaccine. Recipients boosted at about 4 weeks or about 12 weeks are pooled. General observations from the study: Just a handful of AZD1222 recipients tested seropositive at baseline. Spike-wide vaccine-associated CD4 TCRs dominated at 160-218 and 743-854. Donors were largely white British and mainly female; clonal diversity was possibly underestimated.

The CDR3 is 12 amino acids. The germline V gene encodes CDR1 SGHRS and CDR2 YFSETQ. Trimming removed 0 bases at V and 10 bases at J, with 10 bases between. This clone appeared a few times. The antigen is not known. The assay was immunoSEQ multiplex PCR, and TCRdb's table has in-frame clones only and misses some. The table has approximately 120,000 clones, approximately 89% seen once. This rearrangement joins TRBV5-1 to TRBJ1-2; D unresolved. The TCR was taken from an adult who received the AZD1222 COVID-19 vaccine. The sequencing used peripheral blood, collected 28 days after the second AZD1222 dose. For the CDR3, the DNA is TGCGCCAGCAGCTTGGAGAGCAGCTACTACACCTTC. This sequence encodes CASSLESSYYTF. Supplemented by reference TRBV5-1 and TRBJ1-2, the full variable domain reads KAGVTQTPRYLIKTRGQQVTLSCSPISGHRSVSWYQQTPGQGLQFLFEYFSETQRNKGNFPGRFSGRQFSNSRSEMNVSTLELGDSALYLCASSLESSYYTFGSGTRLTVV.